This T cell receptor beta chain comes out of a study of cytomegalovirus exposure and HLA in healthy donors. Points on this clone: Its cognate antigen is unknown.

In germline, CDR1 is GTSNPN, CDR2 SVGIG (reference sequence). This CDR3 region has 13 residues. Trimming cost V 2 bases and J 0 bases, with 7 bases left between them. General observations from the study: In a later analysis, TCR beta V- and J-gene trimming showed a link to a missense DCLRE1C variant. High specificity and sensitivity for cytomegalovirus status were reported for the classifier.

Primers included in the PCR were 60 Vbeta and 13 Jbeta primers. TCRdb keeps only in-frame clones here, not all; method: immunoSEQ multiplex PCR. This table has 95,000 or so clones, around 86% appearing once. The chain combines TRBV30 with TRBJ1-1, with D hard to call. The specimen was PBMCs. The sequence was obtained from a woman between 65 and 79 years old in good health and CMV-seropositive. CDR3 nucleotides: TGTGCCTGGAGTCTCAACATGAACACTGAAGCTTTCTTT. Translating it yields CAWSLNMNTEAFF.